This T cell receptor (beta chain) was documented in a study of cytomegalovirus exposure and HLA in healthy donors. The PCR contained 60 Vbeta and 13 Jbeta primers. TCRdb keeps only in-frame clones here, not all; method: immunoSEQ multiplex PCR. The data contain under 150,000 clones, under 85% of them singletons. From germline, CDR1 is KGHSH and CDR2 LQKENI. Trimming cost V 5 bases and J 6 bases; bases outside gene matches: 1. This CDR3 is 14 amino acids long. Points from the study as a whole: In vitro testing confirmed a few CMV-associated chains as specific for CMV antigens. Cytomegalovirus association was listed for approximately 160 TCR beta chains.

Remarks on this clone: Its specificity is unknown.

The TCR comes from a man younger than 30 in good health and CMV-seronegative. Sequencing was performed on PBMCs. The chain combines TRBV18 with TRBJ1-4; 12 bases map to TRBD1. Written as DNA, the CDR3 is TGTGCCAGCTCAGGGACAGGGGGCGATGAAAAACTGTTTTTT. This sequence encodes CASSGTGGDEKLFF.